This is a list of T cell receptor beta chains from one sample in a study of cytomegalovirus exposure and HLA in healthy donors. Produced via immunoSEQ multiplex PCR; TCRdb's table is partial and in-frame only. This listing includes 100,000 or so clones. The sample comprised PBMCs. The receptors originated from a man in his fifties or sixties in good health and CMV-seronegative. Both conserved end residues are part of each CDR3. Each record gives: V gene, J gene, D gene, CDR3 protein, CDR3 DNA. A D gene is named only where the DNA matches it firmly.

V: TRBV27; J: TRBJ2-7; D: TRBD1; CDR3: CASSSPQGAGEQYF; DNA: TGTGCCAGCAGCTCCCCACAGGGGGCCGGCGAGCAGTACTTC
V: TRBV6-5; J: TRBJ2-7; D: TRBD2; CDR3: CASSYSGRGYDYEQYF; DNA: TGTGCCAGCAGTTACTCGGGGAGGGGTTATGACTACGAGCAGTACTTC
V: TRBV18; J: TRBJ1-1; D: .; CDR3: CASSSTEMNTEAFF; DNA: TGTGCCAGCTCATCTACAGAAATGAACACTGAAGCTTTCTTT
V: TRBV14; J: TRBJ2-7; D: TRBD2; CDR3: CASSPSGLAGGKQYF; DNA: TGTGCCAGCAGCCCGTCAGGACTAGCGGGAGGCAAGCAGTACTTC
V: TRBV27; J: TRBJ2-7; D: TRBD2; CDR3: CASSFRGVAGEQYF; DNA: TGTGCCAGCAGTTTTCGGGGGGTAGCAGGCGAGCAGTACTTC
V: TRBV4-3; J: TRBJ1-2; D: .; CDR3: CASSQEPAQVEGYTF; DNA: TGCGCCAGCAGCCAAGAACCGGCGCAGGTCGAGGGCTACACCTTC
V: TRBV18; J: TRBJ2-7; D: .; CDR3: CASSPPSTSHYSYEQYF; DNA: TGTGCCAGCTCACCACCGTCGACCAGTCACTACTCCTACGAGCAGTACTTC
V: TRBV19; J: TRBJ1-2; D: .; CDR3: CASSISQAFLSGGYTF; DNA: TGTGCCAGTAGTATATCGCAGGCCTTTTTAAGTGGCGGCTACACCTTC
V: TRBV25-1; J: TRBJ1-1; D: .; CDR3: CASSDYRDLTEAFF; DNA: TGTGCCAGCAGTGATTACAGGGATTTGACTGAAGCTTTCTTT
V: TRBV6-6; J: TRBJ1-3; D: TRBD1; CDR3: CASTPRTGKDTIYF; DNA: TGTGCCAGCACTCCCCGGACAGGGAAGGACACCATATATTTT
V: TRBV7-6; J: TRBJ2-1; D: TRBD2; CDR3: CASSLISGSRSGVHNEQFF; DNA: TGTGCCAGCAGCTTAATTAGCGGGAGTCGTTCGGGTGTCCACAATGAGCAGTTCTTC
V: TRBV19; J: TRBJ1-2; D: TRBD1; CDR3: CASTPAQGTGGYGYTF; DNA: TGTGCCAGTACTCCCGCCCAGGGGACAGGGGGCTATGGCTACACCTTC
V: TRBV7-9; J: TRBJ2-5; D: .; CDR3: CASTQTGEQETQYF; DNA: TGTGCCAGCACCCAAACAGGAGAACAAGAGACCCAGTACTTC
V: TRBV5-1; J: TRBJ1-1; D: TRBD1; CDR3: CASSLGTGANTEAFF; DNA: TGCGCCAGCAGCTTGGGGACAGGAGCGAACACTGAAGCTTTCTTT
V: TRBV10-2; J: TRBJ1-5; D: .; CDR3: CASSESNSQPQHF; DNA: TGCGCCAGCAGTGAGTCTAACAGTCAGCCCCAGCATTTT
V: TRBV18; J: TRBJ1-2; D: .; CDR3: CASSPNLEGNGYGYTF; DNA: TGTGCCAGCTCACCTAACTTGGAGGGAAACGGTTATGGCTACACCTTC
V: TRBV5-6; J: TRBJ1-2; D: .; CDR3: CASSRTVYGYTF; DNA: TGTGCCAGCAGCCGGACAGTGTATGGCTACACCTTC
V: TRBV7-2; J: TRBJ2-7; D: .; CDR3: CASSSDAGPGAEQYF; DNA: TGTGCCAGCAGCTCCGACGCGGGACCCGGGGCCGAGCAGTACTTC
V: TRBV10-3; J: TRBJ1-1; D: .; CDR3: CAISGGWNTEAFF; DNA: TGTGCCATCAGTGGGGGCTGGAACACTGAAGCTTTCTTT
V: TRBV11-3; J: TRBJ1-3; D: .; CDR3: CASSLRGQTSGNTIYF; DNA: TGTGCCAGCAGCTTAAGGGGTCAAACCTCTGGAAACACCATATATTTT
V: TRBV6-1; J: TRBJ2-7; D: TRBD2; CDR3: CASSTLAGGPYEQYF; DNA: TGTGCCAGCAGTACTCTAGCGGGAGGGCCGTACGAGCAGTACTTC
V: TRBV7-2; J: TRBJ2-3; D: .; CDR3: CASSLGPLTDTQYF; DNA: TGTGCCAGCAGCTTAGGCCCCCTAACAGATACGCAGTATTTT
V: TRBV11-3; J: TRBJ1-1; D: .; CDR3: CASSPLIQQGNTEAFF; DNA: TGTGCCAGCAGCCCCCTAATTCAACAGGGAAACACTGAAGCTTTCTTT
V: TRBV14; J: TRBJ1-5; D: TRBD1; CDR3: CASSQWTGQPQHF; DNA: TGTGCCAGCAGCCAATGGACAGGCCAGCCCCAGCATTTT
V: TRBV7-9; J: TRBJ1-2; D: .; CDR3: CASSLEVSRDTNYGYTF; DNA: TGTGCCAGCAGCTTAGAAGTTTCCAGGGATACTAACTATGGCTACACCTTC
V: TRBV6-1; J: TRBJ2-2; D: TRBD1; CDR3: CASSVPTGVFIGELFF; DNA: TGTGCCAGCAGTGTGCCGACAGGGGTTTTTATCGGGGAGCTGTTTTTT
V: TRBV5-1; J: TRBJ2-1; D: TRBD2; CDR3: CASSLAATSRYNEQFF; DNA: TGCGCCAGCAGCTTGGCCGCGACTAGCAGATACAATGAGCAGTTCTTC
V: TRBV29-1; J: TRBJ1-2; D: .; CDR3: CSVDRLVAGGYTF; DNA: TGCAGCGTTGATCGGTTGGTTGCTGGTGGCTACACCTTC
V: TRBV4-3; J: TRBJ2-2; D: .; CDR3: CASSQERGLGTGELFF; DNA: TGCGCTAGCAGCCAAGAAAGGGGCCTGGGAACCGGGGAGCTGTTTTTT
V: TRBV7-3; J: TRBJ2-7; D: .; CDR3: CASSRQRERDYEQYF; DNA: TGTGCCAGCAGCAGGCAGAGGGAAAGGGACTACGAGCAGTACTTC
V: TRBV5-5; J: TRBJ2-7; D: .; CDR3: CASSLSGGAPYEQYF; DNA: TGTGCCAGCAGCTTGTCCGGGGGAGCCCCCTACGAGCAGTACTTC